This T cell receptor beta chain stems from a study of T cell clonality in common variable immunodeficiency. Reduced serum IgG, IgA and/or IgM plus specific antibody deficiency defined CVID. This CDR3 region has 14 residues. Trimming left V 5 bases short and J 3 bases short, with 10 bases between. Germline CDR1 SGHTA, CDR2 FQGNSA. Findings and limits, study-wide: Common variable immunodeficiency TCR beta sequences reportedly had fewer deletions and N-nucleotide insertions. Shared TCRbeta clones were fewer between CVID subjects than controls.

The table lists this clone with a few counts. No antigen is known for it. The observed sequence ends 3 residues before the CDR3 terminus, with the missing tail filled in from the germline J gene. Sequencing input was equivalent genomic DNA from CVID and controls. Produced via immunoSEQ multiplex PCR; TCRdb's table is partial and in-frame only. The table records fewer than 20,000 clones without singletons, the ten largest covering roughly 15%. This TCR derives from a human donor with common variable immunodeficiency. The chain carries TRBV7-2 and TRBJ2-2, with a weak D call TRBD1 (6 bases). Sequencing input: peripheral blood mononuclear cells. Here the CDR3 reads CASSLQGYTGELFF. The part of the CDR3 DNA that was read is TGTGCCAGCAGCCTCCAGGGGTACACCGGGGAG. Supplemented by reference TRBV7-2 and TRBJ2-2, the full variable domain reads GAGVSQSPSNKVTEKGKDVELRCDPISGHTALYWYRQSLGQGLEFLIYFQGNSAPDKSGLPSDRFSAERTGGSVSTLTIQRTQQEDSAVYLCASSLQGYTGELFFGEGSRLTVL.